The sequence of this T cell receptor beta chain was determined in a study of blood T cell repertoires in COVID-19. Overall study: Samples came from the United States, Italy and Spain, spanning acute and convalescent COVID-19. Nucleic acid was either cDNA or gDNA, and it came from T cells, B-cell-depleted T cells, or PBMCs.

There are 13 residues in the CDR3. Trimming stripped 4 bases from V and 7 bases from J, with 14 bases between. CDR1 is SNHLY and CDR2 is FYNNEI in the germline V gene. The method was immunoSEQ multiplex PCR; TCRdb's version includes in-frame clones alone and lacks a portion of them. This table has around 200,000 clones, approximately 84% appearing once. Participants were aged roughly 18 to 90 years, lived in roughly 25 US areas, and enrolled virtually. For recovered donors of Cohort 3, there were two negative PCRs, clearance, or symptom resolution. The material sequenced was PBMCs or T cells enriched from blood (not recorded which). The chain has TRBV2 and TRBJ2-7, with TRBD2 as a possible D gene (6 bases). The TCR originated in a young woman who had recovered from COVID-19. The CDR3 reads CASSGGVGKEQYF. The CDR3 bases are TGTGCCAGCAGTGGGGGGGTTGGGAAAGAGCAGTACTTC.